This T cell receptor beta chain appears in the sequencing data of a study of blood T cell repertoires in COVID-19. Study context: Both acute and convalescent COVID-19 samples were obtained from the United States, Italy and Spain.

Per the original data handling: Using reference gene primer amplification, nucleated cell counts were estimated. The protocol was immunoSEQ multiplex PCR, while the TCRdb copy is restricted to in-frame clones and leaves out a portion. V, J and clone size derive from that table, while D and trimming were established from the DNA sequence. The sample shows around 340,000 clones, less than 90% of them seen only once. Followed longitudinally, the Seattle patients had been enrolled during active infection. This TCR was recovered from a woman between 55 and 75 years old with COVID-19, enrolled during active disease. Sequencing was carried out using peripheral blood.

DNA for the CDR3: TGTGCCACCAGTGATTCCGGACAGCAAAAAGGAAACACCATATATTTT. This gives the protein CATSDSGQQKGNTIYF. The rearrangement links TRBV24-1 to TRBJ1-3; maybe TRBD1 (6 bases). Trimming shortened V by 2 bases and J by 4 bases, and 14 bases separated the two germline ends. The CDR3 sequence is 16 residues long. The germline CDR1 and CDR2 sequences are KGHDR and SFDVKD.